The 12 T cell receptor beta chains below all came from one sample that was sequenced in a study of blood T cell repertoires in COVID-19. Sequencing was performed with immunoSEQ multiplex PCR; in TCRdb, only in-frame clones are kept and a portion is missing. The sample comprises roughly 200,000 clones, around 83% of which are singletons, and roughly 8.7% rests with the top ten. The sequencing sample was made of peripheral blood. The receptors were gathered from a man in his forties with active or convalescent COVID-19.

The chain uses TRBV4-1 and TRBJ1-1; no reliable D call. The length of the CDR3 is 15 residues. Per the germline V gene, CDR1 is MGHRA and CDR2 is YSYEKL. The germline V and J ends were trimmed by 0 bases and 3 bases, with 11 bases remaining between them. Written as DNA, the CDR3 is TGCGCCAGCAGCCAAGATCCTAGAGTGGACACTGAAGCTTTCTTT. It is translated as CASSQDPRVDTEAFF.

There are a few counts of this clone. V gene TRBV10-3 combines with J gene TRBJ1-1; a weak D match, TRBD1 (6 bases). Looked up from germline, CDR1 is ENHRY and CDR2 is SYGVKD. The CDR3 is 13 amino acids. Trimming removed 6 bases at V and 2 bases at J, with 10 bases between. In nucleotides, the CDR3 is TGTGCCATCAGCGCACAGGGAAACACTGAAGCTTTCTTT. Protein: CAISAQGNTEAFF.

In this sample, this clone turned up a few times. This chain links TRBV27 with TRBJ2-1, with 7 bases lining up with TRBD2. Germline CDR1 MNHEY, CDR2 SMNVEV (reference sequence). V lost 8 bases and J lost 9; bases outside the gene matches: 10. The CDR3 is 13 residues long. CDR3 region: CASSGGVAPEQFF. The CDR3 DNA follows: TGTGCCAGCTCGGGGGGAGTCGCTCCTGAGCAGTTCTTC.

The chain combines TRBV30 with TRBJ1-2, with TRBD1 identical over 7 bases. The CDR3 extends over 12 amino acids. V was pared by 6 bases and J by 4 bases, with 5 bases of the junction left unmatched. Per germline, CDR1 GTSNPN and CDR2 SVGIG (reference sequence). CDR3: CACATGAYGYTF. The CDR3 nucleotides read TGTGCCTGTGCCACAGGGGCCTATGGCTACACCTTC.

The V call is TRBV30, the J call TRBJ1-3; D gene uncertain. This CDR3 has 16 amino acids. Between the trimmed V and J ends, which lost 5 bases and 2 bases, there was a span of 19 bases. Germline assignment: CDR1 GTSNPN and CDR2 SVGIG (reference sequence). In DNA, the CDR3 is TGTGCCTGGGGGAACCGAAATTGGAGGCCTGGAAACACCATATATTTT. It translates to CAWGNRNWRPGNTIYF.

The V and J genes are TRBV15 and TRBJ2-3; no clear D gene. Germline CDR1 and CDR2: LNHNV and YYDKDF (reference sequence). Trimming took off 5 bases at V and 0 bases at J, with 3 bases between the two ends. This CDR3 region has 12 residues. CDR3 DNA: TGTGCCACCAGCCCGAGCACAGATACGCAGTATTTT. Translation: CATSPSTDTQYF.

The chain couples TRBV5-8 to TRBJ1-5; 8 positions agree with TRBD1. The CDR3 consists of 16 residues. Germline CDR1 is SGHTS and CDR2 is YDEGEE. V was pared by 3 bases and J by 0 bases, with 5 bases of the junction left unmatched. The CDR3 DNA follows: TGTGCCAGCAGCTCGATGGGACAGGATAGCAATCAGCCCCAGCATTTT. This encodes CASSSMGQDSNQPQHF.

This clone was seen a few times. V gene TRBV11-3 combines with J gene TRBJ1-1; the D is unclear. V shed 3 bases and J shed 3 bases, with 8 bases lying between them. CDR3 length: 13 amino acids. Germline V gives CDR1 SGHNT, CDR2 YENEEA. The CDR3 coding sequence is TGTGCCAGCAGCTTTATTGAGGACACTGAAGCTTTCTTT. Translation: CASSFIEDTEAFF. The full variable domain, with the rest looked up from reference TRBV11-3 and TRBJ1-1, is EAGVVQSPRYKIIEKKQPVAFWCNPISGHNTLYWYLQNLGQGPELLIRYENEEAVDDSQLPKDRFSAERLKGVDSTLKIQPAELGDSAVYLCASSFIEDTEAFFGQGTRLTVV.

The CDR3: CASSVGQEKNIQYF. In DNA form, the CDR3 reads TGTGCCAGCTCCGTTGGACAGGAAAAAAACATTCAGTACTTC. This chain links TRBV28 with TRBJ2-4, with 7 bases aligning to TRBD1. The CDR3 sequence is 14 residues long. Trimming cost V 8 bases and J 4 bases; bases outside gene matches: 8. Germline V gene sequence: CDR1 MDHEN, CDR2 SYDVKM.

The CDR3 bases are TGCAGCGTTCAACAGGGGGCCCACGAGCAGTACTTC. It yields the protein CSVQQGAHEQYF. J is TRBJ2-7 and V is TRBV29-1, with TRBD1 matching over 9 bases. The CDR3 sequence is 12 residues long. V was clipped by 5 bases and J by 5 bases; unmatched bases: 4. Germline CDR1 is SQVTM and CDR2 is ANQGSEA.

This clone appeared once. The rearrangement uses TRBV18 and TRBJ2-7, with TRBD2 as a possible D gene (5 bases). The CDR3 length is 14 residues. The V and J ends lost 4 bases and 2 bases respectively, with 12 bases between them. In germline, CDR1 is KGHSH, CDR2 LQKENI. This CDR3 reads CASSRDGGPYEQYF. CDR3 bases: TGTGCCAGCTCACGCGACGGAGGTCCCTACGAGCAGTACTTC.

The V call is TRBV19, the J call TRBJ2-1, with D maybe TRBD2 (5 bases). Germline loops: CDR1 LNHDA, CDR2 SQIVND (reference sequence). The CDR3 contains 13 residues. V gave up 7 bases and J gave up 8 bases, with 15 bases separating them. CDR3 in DNA: TGTGCCAGTAAACTGGGAGAAGATCATGAGCAGTTCTTC. It codes for CASKLGEDHEQFF.